The text below deals with one TCR beta chain. Per the study methods: From reference gene primer amplification, estimates of nucleated cell counts were derived. Here immunoSEQ multiplex PCR was the method, and the copy in TCRdb shows in-frame clones only, minus some. V and J calls and clone size are given by that table; D and trimming were obtained from the DNA. The sample lists tens of thousands of clones; around 80% were seen once. The sample originates from a study of blood T cell repertoires in COVID-19. The germline gives CDR1 SNHLY, CDR2 FYNNEI. J lost 7 bases, V lost 7 bases, and 16 bases had no gene match. The CDR3 consists of 16 residues.

The chain is built from TRBV2 and TRBJ2-3; 8 bases fit TRBD2. The receptor comes from a human donor in a cohort sampled during active COVID-19. Sequencing was carried out using peripheral blood. CDR3 in amino acids: CASNRFGGGTKNTQYF. The CDR3 DNA is TGTGCCAGCAACCGCTTTGGCGGGGGGACGAAAAATACGCAGTATTTT.